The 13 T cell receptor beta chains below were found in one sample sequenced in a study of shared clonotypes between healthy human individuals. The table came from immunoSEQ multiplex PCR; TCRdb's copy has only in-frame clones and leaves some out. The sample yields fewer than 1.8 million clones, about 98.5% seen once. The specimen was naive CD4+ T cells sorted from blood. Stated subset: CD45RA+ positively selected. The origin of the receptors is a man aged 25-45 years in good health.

CDR3 sequence (DNA): TGTGCCAGCGCCCGGGACAGGGGGCGAGAGACCCAGTACTTC. It encodes CASARDRGRETQYF. The chain joins TRBV18 to TRBJ2-5; 12 nucleotides line up with TRBD1. Germline values: CDR1 KGHSH, CDR2 LQKENI. The CDR3 length is 14 residues. V trimming: 8 bases; J trimming: 4 bases; junction bases outside the gene matches: 5.

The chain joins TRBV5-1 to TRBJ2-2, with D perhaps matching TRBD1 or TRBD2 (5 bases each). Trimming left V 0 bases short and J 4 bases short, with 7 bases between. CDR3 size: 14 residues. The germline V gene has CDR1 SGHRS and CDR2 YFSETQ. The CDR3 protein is CASSLVGTTGELFF. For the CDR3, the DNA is TGCGCCAGCAGCTTGGTTGGGACCACCGGGGAGCTGTTTTTT.

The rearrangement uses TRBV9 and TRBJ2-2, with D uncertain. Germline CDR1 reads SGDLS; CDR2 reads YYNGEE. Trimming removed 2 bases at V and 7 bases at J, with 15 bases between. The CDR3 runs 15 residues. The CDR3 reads CASSVGPKEGGELFF. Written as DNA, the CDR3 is TGTGCCAGCAGCGTCGGACCTAAAGAAGGCGGGGAGCTGTTTTTT.

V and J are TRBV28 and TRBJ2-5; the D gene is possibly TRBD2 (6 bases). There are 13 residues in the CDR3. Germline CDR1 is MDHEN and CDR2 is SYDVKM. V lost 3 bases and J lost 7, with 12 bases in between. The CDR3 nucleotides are TGTGCCAGCAGTTTTTCCGCGGAGGGGACCCAGTACTTC. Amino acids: CASSFSAEGTQYF.

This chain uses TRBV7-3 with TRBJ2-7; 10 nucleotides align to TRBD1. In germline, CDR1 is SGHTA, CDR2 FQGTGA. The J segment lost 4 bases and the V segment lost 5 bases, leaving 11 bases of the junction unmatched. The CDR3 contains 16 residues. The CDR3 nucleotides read TGTGCCAGCAGCCTCAAGGGGACAGGGGCGGGTTACGAGCAGTACTTC. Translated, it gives CASSLKGTGAGYEQYF.

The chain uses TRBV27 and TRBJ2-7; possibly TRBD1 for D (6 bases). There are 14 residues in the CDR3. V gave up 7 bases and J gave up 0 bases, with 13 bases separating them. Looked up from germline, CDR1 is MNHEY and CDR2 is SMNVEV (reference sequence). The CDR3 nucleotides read TGTGCCAGCAAATTCCGGGACACCTCCTACGAGCAGTACTTC. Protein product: CASKFRDTSYEQYF.

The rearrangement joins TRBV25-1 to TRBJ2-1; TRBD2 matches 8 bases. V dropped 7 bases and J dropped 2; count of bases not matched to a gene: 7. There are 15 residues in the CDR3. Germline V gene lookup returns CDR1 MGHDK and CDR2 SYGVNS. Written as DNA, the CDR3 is TGTGCCAGCACAGGACTAGCATCGCCCTACAATGAGCAGTTCTTC. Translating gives CASTGLASPYNEQFF.

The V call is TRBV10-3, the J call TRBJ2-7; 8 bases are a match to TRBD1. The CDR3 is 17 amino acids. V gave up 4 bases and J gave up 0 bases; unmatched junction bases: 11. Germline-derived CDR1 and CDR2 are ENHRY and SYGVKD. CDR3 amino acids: CAISGSGGWGGSYEQYF. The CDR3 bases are TGTGCCATCAGTGGGTCAGGGGGCTGGGGAGGCTCCTACGAGCAGTACTTC.

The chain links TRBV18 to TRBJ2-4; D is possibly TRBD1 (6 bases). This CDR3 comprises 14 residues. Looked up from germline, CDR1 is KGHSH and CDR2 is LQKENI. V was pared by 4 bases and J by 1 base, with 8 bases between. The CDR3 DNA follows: TGTGCCAGCTCACTTGGACAGGCCAAAAACATTCAGTACTTC. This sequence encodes CASSLGQAKNIQYF. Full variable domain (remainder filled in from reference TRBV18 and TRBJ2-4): NAGVMQNPRHLVRRRGQEARLRCSPMKGHSHVYWYRQLPEEGLKFMVYLQKENIIDESGMPKERFSAEFPKEGPSILRIQQVVRGDSAAYFCASSLGQAKNIQYFGAGTRLSVL.

CDR3 DNA: TGTGCCAGCAGCTTTGACAGGGGCCTCTACAATGAGCAGTTCTTC. It translates to CASSFDRGLYNEQFF. J is TRBJ2-1 and V is TRBV5-4; the match to TRBD1 covers 8 bases. CDR3 length equals 15 residues. Germline loops: CDR1 SGHNT, CDR2 YYREEE (reference sequence). The V gene end was trimmed by 2 bases and the J gene end by 3 bases; junction bases not matched to a gene: 4.

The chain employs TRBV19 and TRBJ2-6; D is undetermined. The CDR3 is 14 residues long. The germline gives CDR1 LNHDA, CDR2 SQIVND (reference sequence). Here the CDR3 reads CDALWALWANVLTF. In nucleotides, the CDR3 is TGTGATGCCCTGTGGGCCCTATGGGCCAACGTCCTGACTTTC. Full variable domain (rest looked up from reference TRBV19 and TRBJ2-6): DGGITQSPKYLFRKEGQNVTLSCEQNLNHDAMYWYRQDPGQGLRLIYYSQIVNDFQKGDIAEGYSVSREKKESFPLTVTSAQKNPTAFYLCDALWALWANVLTFGAGSRLTVL.

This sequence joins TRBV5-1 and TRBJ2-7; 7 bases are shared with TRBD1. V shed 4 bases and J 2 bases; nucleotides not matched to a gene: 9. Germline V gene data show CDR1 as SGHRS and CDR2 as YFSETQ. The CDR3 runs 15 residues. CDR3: CASSGGTGTAYEQYF. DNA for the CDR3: TGCGCCAGCAGCGGGGGTACCGGGACAGCCTACGAGCAGTACTTC.

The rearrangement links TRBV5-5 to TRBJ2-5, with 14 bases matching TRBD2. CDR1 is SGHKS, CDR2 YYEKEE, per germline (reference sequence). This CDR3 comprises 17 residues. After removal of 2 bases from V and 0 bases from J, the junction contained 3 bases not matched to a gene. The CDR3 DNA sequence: TGTGCCAGCAGCTTAGGGACTAGCGGGGGCTACCAAGAGACCCAGTACTTC. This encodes CASSLGTSGGYQETQYF.